Presented here are 15 T cell receptor beta chains from one specimen sequenced in a study of tumor-infiltrating lymphocytes in oesophageal squamous cell carcinoma. TCRdb passed the PCR reads through MiXCR, listing each CDR3 protein once. Of 20,000 or so distinct CDR3 sequences listed, over 40% are singletons. Sequences were obtained from normal esophageal tissue next to the tumor. The receptor source for this set is a female donor with esophageal squamous cell carcinoma.

This clonotype was observed a few times. This chain links TRBV7-9 with TRBJ2-3; D unclear. The V and J ends lost 4 bases and 0 bases respectively, with 14 bases between them. The CDR3 is 16 residues long. Germline V gene sequence: CDR1 SEHNR, CDR2 FQNEAQ (reference sequence). The CDR3, as DNA: TGTGCCAGCAGCTCTCCACTTACCCTTAGCACAGATACGCAGTATTTT. As protein: CASSSPLTLSTDTQYF.

Details on this clonotype: An end of the junction differs from the germline gene, which may be a read error. This sequence joins TRBV7-3 and TRBJ1-1; the D is unclear. CDR3 length: 12 amino acids. Germline CDR1 reads SGHTA; CDR2 reads FQGTGA. CDR3 nucleotide sequence: TGTGCCAGCAGCCCCCGGAGCTACGAGCAGTACTTT. Translating gives CASSPRSYEQYF.

This clonotype came up a few times. The chain links TRBV7-3 to TRBJ2-5; TRBD2 matches at 12 bases. The J call is uncertain, as TRBJ2-1 better fits the DNA end. CDR1 is SGHTA, CDR2 FQGTGA, per germline. The CDR3 is 15 residues long. The CDR3 protein is CASSRTSGESNEQFF. The CDR3 DNA reads as TGTGCCAGCAGCCGGACTAGCGGGGAGAGTAATGAGCAGTTCTTC.

This clonotype has a handful of counts. The chain recombines TRBV7-6 with TRBJ2-7; the match to TRBD2 covers 9 bases. The J call is doubtful: the DNA matches TRBJ2-1 better. This CDR3 is 15 amino acids long. CDR1 is SGHVS and CDR2 is FNYEAQ in the germline V gene. CDR3 protein: CASSLEAGGYNEQFF. The CDR3 region has the DNA TGTGCCAGCAGCTTAGAGGCGGGAGGGTACAATGAGCAGTTCTTC.

At least ten counts were recorded for this clonotype. The rearrangement uses TRBV24-1 and TRBJ2-3; 9 bases map to TRBD1. CDR1 is KGHDR, CDR2 SFDVKD, per germline. CDR3 length: 16 amino acids. Losses at the gene ends were 3 bases for V and 2 bases for J; bases not matched to a gene: 5. The CDR3: CATSDAGTGPTDTQYF. The CDR3 DNA reads as TGTGCCACCAGTGATGCCGGGACAGGGCCCACAGATACGCAGTATTTT.

The chain carries TRBV7-2 and TRBJ2-5; D unclear. The better agreement between TRBJ2-7 and the DNA end casts doubt on the J call. The V gene's germline CDR1 is SGHTA and CDR2 FQGNSA. The CDR3 sequence is 14 residues long. For the CDR3, the DNA is TGTGCCAGCAGCTTAATCGGAAGGTTAGGCGAGCAGTACTTC. It specifies CASSLIGRLGEQYF.

V gene TRBV11-3 combines with J gene TRBJ2-5; D possibly uses TRBD1 or TRBD2 (5 bases each). The DNA end is more similar to TRBJ2-1, so the J call may be wrong. The CDR3 loop spans 12 amino acids. The germline CDR1 and CDR2 sequences are SGHNT and YENEEA. DNA for the CDR3: TGTGCCAGCAGCTTAGAGAGGGGTGAGCAGTTCTTC. Its translation is CASSLERGEQFF.

As to this clonotype: Lacking the conserved final phenylalanine or tryptophan, this CDR3 likely reflects a read error. The limits of the CDR3 on the DNA are not certain, so only TCRdb's listed CDR3 is given. The chain employs TRBV5-1 and TRBJ2-7; TRBD1, as called in the table, went unchecked against the DNA. The CDR3 comprises 15 residues, both ends counted. The V gene's germline CDR1 is SGHRS and CDR2 YFSETQ. This CDR3 reads CASSTGHVSSLTFGS.

There are many counts of this clonotype. A much larger clone differs by one base, so this may be a read error. The gene calls are TRBV6-6 and TRBJ2-7, with 9 bases that match TRBD1. This CDR3 is built from 15 residues. Unmatched junction bases numbered 9, after V lost 2 bases and J lost 7 bases. Germline CDR1 and CDR2: MNHNY and SVGAGI (reference sequence). CDR3: CASSYTGTGSNEQYF. The CDR3 DNA reads as TGTGCCAGCAGTTACACCGGGACAGGGAGCAATGAGCAGTACTTC.

By sample fraction, this clonotype is medium-sized (0.01 to 0.1%). The V and J genes are TRBV28 and TRBJ2-5; 7 nucleotides match TRBD1. CDR3 length: 14 residues. The V and J ends lost 5 bases and 1 base, in that order; junction bases with no gene match: 4. Germline loops: CDR1 MDHEN, CDR2 SYDVKM. DNA of the CDR3: TGTGCCAGCAGTAGTTACAGGGGCCAAGAGACCCAGTACTTC. Translation gives CASSSYRGQETQYF.

To note about this clonotype: Without the conserved terminal phenylalanine or tryptophan, this CDR3 likely stems from a read error. It is unclear where the CDR3 begins or ends on the DNA, so no DNA is shown, and the CDR3 is as TCRdb lists it. This rearrangement joins TRBV7-2 to TRBJ2-3; the table's TRBD1 call for D was not verified on the DNA. The CDR3 spans 8 residues, counting both ends. Germline values: CDR1 SGHTA, CDR2 FQGNSA. The CDR3 spells CASSSRGT.

Only a few counts were recorded for this clonotype. The rearrangement links TRBV19 to TRBJ1-1, with D perhaps TRBD1 (5 bases). The CDR3 is 15 residues long. V dropped 1 base and J dropped 6 bases, with 15 bases sitting between them. Germline CDR1 and CDR2: LNHDA and SQIVND (reference sequence). The CDR3 reads CASSIGGRTRSEAFF. CDR3 nucleotide sequence: TGTGCCAGTAGTATAGGGGGACGGACCCGCTCTGAAGCTTTCTTT.

The chain combines TRBV2 with TRBJ2-4, with D possibly being TRBD2 (6 bases). The DNA end favors TRBJ2-7, so the J call may be wrong. The V gene's germline CDR1 is SNHLY and CDR2 FYNNEI. The CDR3 totals 13 residues. For the CDR3, the DNA is TGTGCCAGCAGTGAGCGGGGACCCCTCGAGCAGTACTTC. Its protein product is CASSERGPLEQYF.

This clonotype came up a few times. It may be a read error: a sequence one base away is much more abundant. The chain recombines TRBV27 with TRBJ2-5; 7 nucleotides agree with TRBD1. This CDR3 has 13 residues. J lost 11 bases, V lost 3 bases, and 9 bases had no gene match. Germline CDR1 and CDR2: MNHEY and SMNVEV (reference sequence). In DNA, the CDR3 is TGTGCCAGCAGTTTCTCACAGGGGCATGAGCAGTACTTC. This encodes CASSFSQGHEQYF.

This clonotype occurred many times. The chain combines TRBV5-5 with TRBJ2-7; 7 bases align to TRBD1. V shed 3 bases, J shed 2 bases, and the junction held 5 bases outside the gene matches. The CDR3 is 14 amino acids. Per the germline V gene, CDR1 is SGHKS and CDR2 is YYEKEE (reference sequence). The CDR3 here is CASSSGTVTYEQYF. In DNA form, the CDR3 reads TGTGCCAGCAGCTCCGGGACAGTAACCTACGAGCAGTACTTC.